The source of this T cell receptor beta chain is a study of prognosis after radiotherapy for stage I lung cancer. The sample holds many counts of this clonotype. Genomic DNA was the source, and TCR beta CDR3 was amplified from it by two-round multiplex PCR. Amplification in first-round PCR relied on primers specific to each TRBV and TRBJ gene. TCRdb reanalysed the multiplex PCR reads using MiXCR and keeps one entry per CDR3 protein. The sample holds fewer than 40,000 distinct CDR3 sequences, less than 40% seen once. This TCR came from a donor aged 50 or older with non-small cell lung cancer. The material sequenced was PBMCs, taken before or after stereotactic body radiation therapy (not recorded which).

This chain's CDR3 is CASSLGGRNTGELFF. The CDR3 DNA follows: TGTGCCAGCAGTTTAGGGGGGCGAAACACCGGGGAGCTGTTTTTT. This chain connects TRBV28 to TRBJ2-2; D is perhaps TRBD1 or TRBD2 (6 bases each). The V gene lost 2 bases and the J gene lost 2 bases, with 9 bases spanning the gap. The CDR3 has 15 amino acids. Germline loops: CDR1 MDHEN, CDR2 SYDVKM.